Below, 18 T cell receptor beta chains from the same sample are listed, as sequenced in a study of monozygotic twins with inflammatory bowel disease. TCRdb re-called the 5' RACE reads, yielding one record per CDR3 amino acid sequence without DNA. The clone table shows about 160,000 distinct CDR3 sequences, with the ten largest holding 2.4%. The sample was blood. The receptors shown here come from a human donor with ulcerative colitis or Crohn's disease, or a healthy co-twin of an affected twin (not recorded which).

The chain uses TRBV7-2 and TRBJ2-7; as DNA is missing, the TRBD2 call by TCRdb cannot be tested. Looked up from germline, CDR1 is SGHTA and CDR2 is FQGNSA. The CDR3 runs to 17 residues. This CDR3 is CASSLGYSGSVVYEQYF.

The J gene is TRBJ2-7, the V gene TRBV11-2; TCRdb picks TRBD1, but there is no DNA to check that call. This CDR3 comprises 14 residues. Germline V lookup: CDR1 SGHAT, CDR2 FQNNGV. CDR3 sequence reads: CASSLGGVAHEQYF.

This rearrangement joins TRBV7-9 to TRBJ2-3; TCRdb proposes TRBD1, but this gene call is untestable without DNA. There are 15 residues in the CDR3. The V gene's germline CDR1 is SEHNR and CDR2 FQNEAQ (reference sequence). The CDR3 here is CASSPVQDSTDTQYF. The variable domain in full, with the rest retrieved from reference TRBV7-9 and TRBJ2-3, is DTGVSQNPRHKITKRGQNVTFRCDPISEHNRLYWYRQTLGQGPEFLTYFQNEAQLEKSRLLSDRFSAERPKGSFSTLEIQRTEQGDSAMYLCASSPVQDSTDTQYFGPGTRLTVL.

V and J are TRBV15 and TRBJ2-3. Germline V gives CDR1 LNHNV, CDR2 YYDKDF (reference sequence). This CDR3 spans 12 amino acids. The chain's CDR3 is CATRTRGDTQYF.

The chain employs TRBV29-1 and TRBJ1-1; the D call from TCRdb, TRBD1, cannot be confirmed without DNA. This CDR3 is built from 14 residues. The germline gives CDR1 SQVTM, CDR2 ANQGSEA. The CDR3 reads CSVEVTRGITEAFF.

This chain joins TRBV15 and TRBJ2-3; TCRdb returns TRBD1, unconfirmable since there is no DNA. Germline assignment: CDR1 LNHNV and CDR2 YYDKDF (reference sequence). This CDR3 comprises 14 residues. The CDR3 spells CATSAGVGTDTQYF. Supplemented by reference TRBV15 and TRBJ2-3, the full variable domain reads DAMVIQNPRYQVTQFGKPVTLSCSQTLNHNVMYWYQQKSSQAPKLLFHYYDKDFNNEADTPDNFQSRRPNTSFCFLDIRSPGLGDTAMYLCATSAGVGTDTQYFGPGTRLTVL.

The CDR3 region is CASSQEPRPAPYEQYF. The J gene is TRBJ2-7, the V gene TRBV4-2; the TCRdb call, TRBD1, lacks DNA for checking. The CDR3 sequence is 16 residues long. Germline loops: CDR1 LGHNA, CDR2 YNFKEQ.

Here the CDR3 reads CASSYGRFNYGYTF. This chain links TRBV6-5 with TRBJ1-2. The CDR3 has 14 amino acids. Germline CDR1 and CDR2: MNHEY and SVGAGI.

The rearrangement links TRBV5-5 to TRBJ2-7. This CDR3 contains 14 residues. CDR1 is SGHKS, CDR2 YYEKEE, per germline (reference sequence). CDR3 in amino acids: CASSLALISYEQYF.

V gene TRBV27 combines with J gene TRBJ2-1. CDR1 MNHEY and CDR2 SMNVEV come from the germline V gene (reference sequence). The CDR3 totals 15 residues. The CDR3 loop reads CASSAQRPGYNEQFF.

The chain joins TRBV4-3 to TRBJ1-2. This CDR3 region has 14 residues. The germline V gene encodes CDR1 LGHNA and CDR2 YSLEER. CDR3 sequence: CASSQGTANYGYTF.

This chain joins TRBV19 and TRBJ1-1; TCRdb's D call, TRBD1, is unchecked because there is no DNA. CDR3 length: 13 residues. Germline CDR1 reads LNHDA; CDR2 reads SQIVND (reference sequence). The chain's CDR3 is CASSISEGAEAFF.

The rearrangement joins TRBV5-1 to TRBJ1-6; TCRdb's D call of TRBD1 is untestable without DNA. CDR1 is SGHRS and CDR2 is YFSETQ in the germline V gene. The CDR3 has 15 amino acids. This CDR3 is CASSSLTGTGSPLHF.

This chain connects TRBV20-1 to TRBJ1-2; TCRdb calls TRBD1, which cannot be checked without DNA. The length of the CDR3 is 16 residues. Germline loops: CDR1 DFQATT, CDR2 SNEGSKA (reference sequence). CDR3 protein: CSARDSARGTNYGYTF.

This rearrangement joins TRBV6-5 to TRBJ1-5. CDR1 MNHEY and CDR2 SVGAGI come from the germline V gene. The CDR3 sequence is 13 residues long. The CDR3 sequence is CASSYSANQPQHF.

This chain's CDR3 is CASSSHPSFEQGKGNEQFF. The J gene is TRBJ2-1, the V gene TRBV27; the D call of TRBD1 rests on TCRdb alone, since no DNA is present to check it. Germline V gives CDR1 MNHEY, CDR2 SMNVEV (reference sequence). The CDR3 runs 19 residues.

V and J are TRBV9 and TRBJ1-1. Per the germline V gene, CDR1 is SGDLS and CDR2 is YYNGEE. The CDR3 is 12 amino acids. CDR3 loop: CASSGRATEAFF.

This chain links TRBV27 with TRBJ1-5; lacking DNA, the TRBD1 call made by TCRdb goes unchecked. The CDR3 contains 17 residues. Germline V gives CDR1 MNHEY, CDR2 SMNVEV (reference sequence). The CDR3 spells CASSLIPPGGSNQPQHF.